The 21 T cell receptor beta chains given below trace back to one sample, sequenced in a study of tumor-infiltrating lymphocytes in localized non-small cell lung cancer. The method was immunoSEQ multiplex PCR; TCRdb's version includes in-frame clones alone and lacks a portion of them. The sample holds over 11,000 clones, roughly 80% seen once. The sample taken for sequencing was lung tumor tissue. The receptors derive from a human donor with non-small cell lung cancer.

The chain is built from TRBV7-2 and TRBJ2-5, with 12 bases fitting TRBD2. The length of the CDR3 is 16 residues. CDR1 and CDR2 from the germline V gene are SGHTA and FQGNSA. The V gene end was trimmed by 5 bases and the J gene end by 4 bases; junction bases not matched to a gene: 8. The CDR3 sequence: CASSPRLAGALETQYF. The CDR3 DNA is TGTGCCAGCAGCCCTAGACTAGCGGGGGCCTTAGAGACCCAGTACTTC.

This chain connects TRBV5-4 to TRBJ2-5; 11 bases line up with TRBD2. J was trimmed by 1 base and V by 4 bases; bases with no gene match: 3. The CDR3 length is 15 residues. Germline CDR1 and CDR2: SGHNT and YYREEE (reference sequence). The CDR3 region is CASSETSGVQETQYF. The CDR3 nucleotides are TGTGCCAGCAGCGAGACTAGCGGGGTCCAAGAGACCCAGTACTTC.

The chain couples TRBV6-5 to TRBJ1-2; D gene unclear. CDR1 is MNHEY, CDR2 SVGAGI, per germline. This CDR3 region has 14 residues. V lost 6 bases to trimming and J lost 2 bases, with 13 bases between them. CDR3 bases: TGTGCCAGCAGCTTCTCTTCAGTAAACTATGGCTACACCTTC. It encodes CASSFSSVNYGYTF.

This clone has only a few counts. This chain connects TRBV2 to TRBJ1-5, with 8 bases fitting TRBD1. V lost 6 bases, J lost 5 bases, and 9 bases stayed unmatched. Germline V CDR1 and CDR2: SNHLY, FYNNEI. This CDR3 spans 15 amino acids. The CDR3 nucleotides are TGTGCCAGCAGCGGACAGGGTGGAGTATATCAGCCCCAGCATTTT. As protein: CASSGQGGVYQPQHF.

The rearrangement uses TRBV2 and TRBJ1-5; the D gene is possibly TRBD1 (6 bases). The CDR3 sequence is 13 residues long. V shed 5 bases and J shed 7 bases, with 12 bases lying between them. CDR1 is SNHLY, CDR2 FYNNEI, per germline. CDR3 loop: CASSPGQRQPQHF. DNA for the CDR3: TGTGCCAGCAGTCCGGGACAAAGACAGCCCCAGCATTTT.

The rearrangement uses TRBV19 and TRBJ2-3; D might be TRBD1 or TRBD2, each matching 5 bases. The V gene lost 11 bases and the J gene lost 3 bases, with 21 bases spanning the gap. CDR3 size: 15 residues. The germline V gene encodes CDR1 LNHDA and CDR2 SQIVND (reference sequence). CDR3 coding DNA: TGTGCCTCGAAGGGGCTAGCTCTGGAGACAGATACGCAGTATTTT. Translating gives CASKGLALETDTQYF.

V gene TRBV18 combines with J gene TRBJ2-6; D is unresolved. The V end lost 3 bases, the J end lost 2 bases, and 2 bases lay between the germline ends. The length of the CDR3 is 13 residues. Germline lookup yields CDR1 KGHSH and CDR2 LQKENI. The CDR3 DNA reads TGTGCCAGCTCACCGACTGGGGCCAACGTCCTGACTTTC. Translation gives CASSPTGANVLTF.

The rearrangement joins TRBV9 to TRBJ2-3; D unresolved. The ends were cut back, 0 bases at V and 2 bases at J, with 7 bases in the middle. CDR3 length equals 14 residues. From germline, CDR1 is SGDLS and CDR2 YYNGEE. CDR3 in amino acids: CASSVGQPTDTQYF. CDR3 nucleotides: TGTGCCAGCAGCGTAGGGCAGCCCACAGATACGCAGTATTTT.

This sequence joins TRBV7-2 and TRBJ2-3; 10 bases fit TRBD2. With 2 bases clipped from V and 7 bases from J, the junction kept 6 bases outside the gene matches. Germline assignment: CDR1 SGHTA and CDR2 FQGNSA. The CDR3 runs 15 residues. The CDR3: CASSLSSGSMNTQYF. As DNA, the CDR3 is TGTGCCAGCAGCTTATCTAGCGGGAGTATGAATACGCAGTATTTT.

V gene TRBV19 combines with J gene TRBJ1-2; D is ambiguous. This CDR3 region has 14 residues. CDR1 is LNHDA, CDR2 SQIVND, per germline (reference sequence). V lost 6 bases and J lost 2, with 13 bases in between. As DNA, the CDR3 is TGTGCCAGTAGGGCCGCGACAATAAACTATGGCTACACCTTC. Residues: CASRAATINYGYTF.

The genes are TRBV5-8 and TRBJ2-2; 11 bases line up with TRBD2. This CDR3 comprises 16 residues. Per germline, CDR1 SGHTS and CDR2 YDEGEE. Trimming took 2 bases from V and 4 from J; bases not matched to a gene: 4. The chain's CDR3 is CASSFLLAGATGELFF. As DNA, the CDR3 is TGTGCCAGCAGCTTTTTACTAGCGGGGGCCACCGGGGAGCTGTTTTTT.

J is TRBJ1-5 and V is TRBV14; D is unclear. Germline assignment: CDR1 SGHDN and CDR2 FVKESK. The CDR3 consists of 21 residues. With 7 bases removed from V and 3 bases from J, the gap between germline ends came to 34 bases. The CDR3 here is CASTRLSVEGSSGLVNQPQHF. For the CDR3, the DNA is TGTGCCAGCACCCGGCTGTCCGTGGAAGGTAGCTCGGGGTTAGTCAATCAGCCCCAGCATTTT.

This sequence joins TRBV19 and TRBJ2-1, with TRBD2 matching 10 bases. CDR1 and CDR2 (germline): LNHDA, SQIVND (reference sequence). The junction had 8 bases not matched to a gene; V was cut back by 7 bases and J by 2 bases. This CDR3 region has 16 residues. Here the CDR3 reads CASIPSSGGAYNEQFF. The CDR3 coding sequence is TGTGCCAGTATCCCCTCCAGCGGGGGGGCCTACAATGAGCAGTTCTTC.

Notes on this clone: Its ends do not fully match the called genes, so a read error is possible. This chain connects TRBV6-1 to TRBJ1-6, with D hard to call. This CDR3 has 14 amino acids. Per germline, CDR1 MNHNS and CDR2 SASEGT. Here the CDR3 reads CASSAGPYSSPLHF. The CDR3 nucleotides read TGTGCCAGCAGTGCTGGACCTTATAGTTCACCCCTCCACTTT.

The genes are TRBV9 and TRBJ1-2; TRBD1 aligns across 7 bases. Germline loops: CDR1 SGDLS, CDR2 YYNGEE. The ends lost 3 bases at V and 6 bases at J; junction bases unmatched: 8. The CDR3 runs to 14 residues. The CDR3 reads CASSEGAGGHGYTF. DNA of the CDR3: TGTGCCAGCAGCGAGGGGGCCGGGGGCCATGGCTACACCTTC.

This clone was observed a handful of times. CDR3 amino acids: CASSEAGQGAWEKLFF. The CDR3 coding sequence is TGTGCCAGCAGTGAAGCGGGACAGGGGGCGTGGGAAAAACTGTTTTTT. The rearrangement joins TRBV2 to TRBJ1-4; 12 bases align to TRBD1. The CDR3 consists of 16 residues. V was pared by 0 bases and J by 8 bases, with 4 bases of the junction left unmatched. CDR1 is SNHLY, CDR2 FYNNEI, per germline.

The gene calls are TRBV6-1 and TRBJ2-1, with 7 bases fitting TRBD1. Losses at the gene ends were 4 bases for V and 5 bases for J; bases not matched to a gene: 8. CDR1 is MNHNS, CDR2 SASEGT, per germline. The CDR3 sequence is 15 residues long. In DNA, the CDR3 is TGTGCCAGCAGTGCTTCCGGGACAGCTAACAATGAGCAGTTCTTC. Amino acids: CASSASGTANNEQFF.

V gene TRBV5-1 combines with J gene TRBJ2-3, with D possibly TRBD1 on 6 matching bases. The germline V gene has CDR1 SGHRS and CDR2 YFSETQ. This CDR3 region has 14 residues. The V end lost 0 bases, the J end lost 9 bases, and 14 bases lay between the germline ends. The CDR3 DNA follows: TGCGCCAGCAGCTTGGACGGAAGGGGGATGACGCAGTATTTT. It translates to CASSLDGRGMTQYF. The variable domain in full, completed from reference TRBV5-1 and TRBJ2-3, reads KAGVTQTPRYLIKTRGQQVTLSCSPISGHRSVSWYQQTPGQGLQFLFEYFSETQRNKGNFPGRFSGRQFSNSRSEMNVSTLELGDSALYLCASSLDGRGMTQYFGPGTRLTVL.

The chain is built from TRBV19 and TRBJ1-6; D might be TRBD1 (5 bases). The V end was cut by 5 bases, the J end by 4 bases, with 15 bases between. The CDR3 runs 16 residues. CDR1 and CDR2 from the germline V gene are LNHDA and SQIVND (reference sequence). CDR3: CASSVAGQPYNSPLHF. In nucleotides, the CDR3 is TGTGCCAGTAGTGTAGCGGGGCAGCCTTATAATTCACCCCTCCACTTT.

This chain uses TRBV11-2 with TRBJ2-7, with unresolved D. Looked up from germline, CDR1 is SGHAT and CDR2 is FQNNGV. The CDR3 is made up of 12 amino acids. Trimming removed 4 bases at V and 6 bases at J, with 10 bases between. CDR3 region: CASSSTRIEQYF. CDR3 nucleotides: TGTGCCAGCAGCTCCACTCGGATCGAGCAGTACTTC.

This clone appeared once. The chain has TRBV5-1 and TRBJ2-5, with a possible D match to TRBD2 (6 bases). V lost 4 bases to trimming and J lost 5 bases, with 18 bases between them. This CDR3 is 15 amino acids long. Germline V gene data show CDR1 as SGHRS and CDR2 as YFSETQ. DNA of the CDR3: TGCGCCAGCAGCCCTGGGACTGAGCGGGTGGAGACCCAGTACTTC. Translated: CASSPGTERVETQYF.